This T cell receptor beta chain was sequenced for a study of blood T cell repertoires in COVID-19. Here immunoSEQ multiplex PCR was the method, and the copy in TCRdb shows in-frame clones only, minus some. The sample carries under 200,000 clones, 82% recorded once. Germline V gene lookup returns CDR1 LNHDA and CDR2 SQIVND (reference sequence). V dropped 7 bases and J dropped 0 bases, with 18 bases sitting between them. The CDR3 is made up of 16 amino acids. This clonotype was obtained from a woman aged 55-70 years with COVID-19, enrolled during active disease. The chain combines TRBV19 with TRBJ1-2; D remains unclear. Sequenced material: peripheral blood. CDR3 coding DNA: TGTGCCAGTAATAACCTGGGAGGCAGAACTAACTATGGCTACACCTTC. Its protein product is CASNNLGGRTNYGYTF.